A selection of T cell receptor beta chains follows, all from one sample in a study of blood T cell repertoires in COVID-19. TCRdb's copy holds only in-frame clones and misses some; the assay was immunoSEQ multiplex PCR. The sample has fewer than 120,000 clones, 80% to 90% seen once; the top ten hold more than 15%. Sequenced input: peripheral blood. The receptors were gathered from a woman aged 60-75 years with acute or convalescent COVID-19. Both conserved end residues are part of each CDR3. Each record gives: D gene, J gene, clone size, V gene, CDR3 protein, CDR3 DNA. D genes are given only for firm matches. The size entry is marked missing in some rows and otherwise reads once, few, many or a size class.

TRBD2	TRBJ2-3	.	TRBV6-2/TRBV6-3	CASNPGLAGPGGTQYF	TGTGCCAGCAACCCCGGACTAGCGGGGCCCGGGGGTACGCAGTATTTT
.	TRBJ2-5	.	TRBV19	CASSASAQETQYF	TGTGCCAGTAGTGCTAGCGCCCAAGAGACCCAGTACTTC
TRBD1	TRBJ1-6	once	TRBV15	CATSSGQGGSPLHF	TGTGCCACGAGCTCGGGACAGGGAGGTTCACCCCTCCACTTT
.	TRBJ1-2	.	TRBV28	CASARVLANYGYTF	TGTGCCAGCGCCAGGGTCCTGGCTAACTATGGCTACACCTTC
TRBD1	TRBJ2-5	.	TRBV6-1	CASRDRVQETQYF	TGTGCCAGCAGAGACAGGGTTCAGGAGACCCAGTACTTC
TRBD2	TRBJ2-5	.	TRBV7-3	CASSLGPAGGPETQYF	TGTGCCAGCAGCTTAGGGCCAGCGGGGGGCCCAGAGACCCAGTACTTC
TRBD1	TRBJ1-3	.	TRBV5-1	CASSTGTGSGNTIYF	TGCGCCAGCAGCACCGGGACAGGGTCTGGAAACACCATATATTTT
.	TRBJ1-2	.	TRBV6-5	CASRQTGWDGYTF	TGTGCCAGCAGGCAAACAGGGTGGGATGGCTACACCTTC
.	TRBJ1-2	.	TRBV5-6	CASMRGTTEYYGYTF	TGTGCCAGCATGCGGGGAACCACCGAATATTATGGCTACACCTTC
TRBD1	TRBJ1-2	.	TRBV5-6	CASSFPTGLVNYGYTF	TGTGCCAGCAGCTTCCCGACAGGGTTAGTCAACTATGGCTACACCTTC
TRBD1	TRBJ2-3	.	TRBV5-1	CASSSGTGGDTQYF	TGCGCCAGCAGCTCGGGGACAGGGGGCGATACGCAGTATTTT
.	TRBJ2-7	.	TRBV6-8	CADDRGRSLSEQYF	TGTGCCGACGATCGAGGTAGATCGCTCAGCGAGCAGTACTTC
.	TRBJ2-3	.	TRBV21-1	CASSSPGQGIDTQYF	TGTGCCAGCAGCTCGCCGGGACAGGGAATAGATACGCAGTATTTT
.	TRBJ2-7	few	TRBV12-5	CASGLEASSYEQYF	TGTGCTAGTGGTTTGGAGGCTAGCTCCTACGAGCAGTACTTC
TRBD1	TRBJ1-2	.	TRBV10-3	CAISESQGRYGYTF	TGTGCCATCAGTGAGTCACAGGGGAGGTATGGCTACACCTTC
.	TRBJ1-1	.	TRBV10-3	CAISGRSGRTEAFF	TGTGCCATCAGTGGGAGGAGTGGAAGGACTGAAGCTTTCTTT
.	TRBJ1-5	.	TRBV5-5	CASSSELQGNQPQHF	TGTGCCAGCAGCTCAGAATTACAGGGAAATCAGCCCCAGCATTTT
TRBD1	TRBJ1-4	few	TRBV3-1/TRBV3-2	CASSHLGTGAEKLFF	TGTGCCAGCAGCCACCTCGGGACAGGGGCCGAAAAACTGTTTTTT
TRBD1	TRBJ2-2	.	TRBV5-1	CASSSRTGSAGELFF	TGCGCCAGCAGCTCGAGGACAGGCAGCGCCGGGGAGCTGTTTTTT
TRBD2	TRBJ2-5	medium-sized	TRBV4-3	CASSQDPRAGGSKTQYF	TGCGCCAGCAGCCAAGATCCCCGGGCGGGGGGCTCAAAGACCCAGTACTTC
.	TRBJ2-3	.	TRBV9	CASSVVGDGTDTQYF	TGTGCCAGCAGCGTAGTAGGGGATGGCACAGATACGCAGTATTTT
TRBD1	TRBJ1-1	.	TRBV2	CASSIRQGRGTEAFF	TGTGCCAGCAGTATCCGACAGGGGAGGGGCACTGAAGCTTTCTTT
.	TRBJ1-4	.	TRBV7-9	CASSLAVRGEKLFF	TGTGCCAGCAGCTTAGCGGTCCGGGGTGAAAAACTGTTTTTT
TRBD1	TRBJ2-2	.	TRBV5-6	CASSLEQGDTGELFF	TGTGCCAGCAGCTTGGAGCAGGGGGACACCGGGGAGCTGTTTTTT